This T cell receptor beta chain was identified during a study of T cells in Graves' hyperthyroidism and ophthalmopathy. This clonotype came up many times. Its antigen remains unknown. Uncontrolled infection, other autoimmune disease, pregnancy or lactation led to exclusion. Amplification yielded TCR beta CDR3 regions, with RNA transcripts as the source. The HTBI primer set served for first-round RT-PCR of the TCR CDR3. TCRdb reprocessed the multiplex PCR reads via MiXCR and lists one record per CDR3 protein. Of roughly 510,000 distinct CDR3 sequences listed, 46% are singletons. Study-wide results and limits: Ophthalmopathy prediction by the model preceded onset by a median about 6 months. Most thyroid clonotypes that were expanded above 0.001 also turned up in blood.

The CDR3 is 14 residues long. The trim removed 7 bases at V and 3 bases at J, leaving 3 bases unmatched. The germline gives CDR1 LNHDA, CDR2 SQIVND (reference sequence). The TCR originated in an adult woman with Graves' disease, either hyperthyroidism or ophthalmopathy (not recorded which). Sequencing was performed on peripheral blood or thyroid tissue (not recorded which). V and J are TRBV19 and TRBJ2-2; 9 positions match TRBD1. In DNA form, the CDR3 reads TGTGCCAGTACGGGACAGGGTCACACCGGGGAGCTGTTTTTT. Translation: CASTGQGHTGELFF.